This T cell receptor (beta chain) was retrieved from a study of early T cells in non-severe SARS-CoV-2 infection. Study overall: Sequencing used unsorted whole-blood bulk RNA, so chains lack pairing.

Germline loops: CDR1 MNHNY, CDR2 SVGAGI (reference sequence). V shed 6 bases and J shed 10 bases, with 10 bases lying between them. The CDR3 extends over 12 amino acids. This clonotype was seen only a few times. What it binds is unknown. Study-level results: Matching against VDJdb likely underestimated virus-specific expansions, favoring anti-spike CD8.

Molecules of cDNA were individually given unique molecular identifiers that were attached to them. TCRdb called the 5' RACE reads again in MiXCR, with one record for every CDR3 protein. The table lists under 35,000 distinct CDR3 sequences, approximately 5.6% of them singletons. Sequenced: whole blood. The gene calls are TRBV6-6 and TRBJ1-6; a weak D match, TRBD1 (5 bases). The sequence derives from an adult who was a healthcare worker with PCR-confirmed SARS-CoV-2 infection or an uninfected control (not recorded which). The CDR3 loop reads CASRGRGSPLHF. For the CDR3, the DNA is TGTGCCAGCAGGGGGCGCGGATCACCCCTCCACTTT.